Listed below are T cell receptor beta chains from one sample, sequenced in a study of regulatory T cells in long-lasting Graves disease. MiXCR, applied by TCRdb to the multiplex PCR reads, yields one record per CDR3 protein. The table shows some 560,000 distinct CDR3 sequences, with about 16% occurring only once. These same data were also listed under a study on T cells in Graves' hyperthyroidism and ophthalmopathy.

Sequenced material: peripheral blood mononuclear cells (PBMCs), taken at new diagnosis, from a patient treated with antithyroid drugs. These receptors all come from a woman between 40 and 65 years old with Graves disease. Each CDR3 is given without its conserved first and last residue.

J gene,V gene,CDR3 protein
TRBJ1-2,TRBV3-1,ATLGGAGGYT
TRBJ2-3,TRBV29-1,SVSEGNTDTQY
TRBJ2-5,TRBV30,AWSVRLAGWQETQY
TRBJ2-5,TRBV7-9,ASSFSGGAETQY
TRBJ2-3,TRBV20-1,SARVGRGLGDTQY
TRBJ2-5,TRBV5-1,ASSFLVQETQY
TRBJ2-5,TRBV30,AWRIGGEETQY
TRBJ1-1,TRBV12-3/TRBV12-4,ASRGTDLNTEAF
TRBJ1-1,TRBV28,ASIQSGNTEAF
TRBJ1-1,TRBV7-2,ASSSGQGARAF
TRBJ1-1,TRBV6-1,ASSRGGRRGAGRAF
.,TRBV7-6,ASSFPLAGAQETQY
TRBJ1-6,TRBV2,ATSQVNSPLH
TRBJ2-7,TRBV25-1,ASGGQGNFEQY
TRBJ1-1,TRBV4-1,ASSPAGQPSYTEAF
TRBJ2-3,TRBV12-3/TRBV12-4,ASSLGGRRAYTDTQY
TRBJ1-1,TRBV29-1,SVRVNTEAF
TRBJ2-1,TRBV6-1,ASRLTGGYNEQF
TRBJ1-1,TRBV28,ASTLLGQGMNTEAF
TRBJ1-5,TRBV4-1,ASSQGLGQRFNQPQH
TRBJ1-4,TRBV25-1,ASSEGGVRGEKLF
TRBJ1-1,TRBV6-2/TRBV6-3,ASSEDRGDTEAS
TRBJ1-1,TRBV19,ASSIKAWNTEAF
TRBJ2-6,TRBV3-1,ASSQVSASLLPSGANVLT
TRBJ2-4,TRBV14,ASSQGVIAKNIQY
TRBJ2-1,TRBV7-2,ASSLLRGNSYNEQF
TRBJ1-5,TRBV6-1,ATTDRGGNQPQH
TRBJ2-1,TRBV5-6,ASSSRDFEQF
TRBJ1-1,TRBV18,ASSPGPTTEAF
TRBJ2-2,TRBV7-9,ASSFLAGTGELF
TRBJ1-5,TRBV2,ASTGQGPVEPQH
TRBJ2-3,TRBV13,ASSLRSDTQY
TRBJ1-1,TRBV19,ASKLYRASNTEAF
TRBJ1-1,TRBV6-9,ASSYGGNTEAF
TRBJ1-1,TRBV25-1,ASSEYTHTEAF
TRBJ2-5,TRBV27,ASHAGRGGETQY
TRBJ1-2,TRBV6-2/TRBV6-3,ASSSLGGAAGYT
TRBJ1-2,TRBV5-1,ASASPRRGYGYT
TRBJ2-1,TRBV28,ASTRKGIGEQF
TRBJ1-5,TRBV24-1,ATSEPGYSQPQH
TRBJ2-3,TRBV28,ASSPGLGSSTDTQY
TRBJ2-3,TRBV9,ASSVGNGYSTDTQY
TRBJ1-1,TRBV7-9,ASSLALGAGEAF
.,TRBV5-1,ASRLQGAQETQY
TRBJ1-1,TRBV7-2,ASSSQAGQLEAF
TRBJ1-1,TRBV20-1,SASRLANTEAF
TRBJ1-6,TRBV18,ASSPTGGDSPLH
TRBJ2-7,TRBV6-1,ATSRTSNYEQY
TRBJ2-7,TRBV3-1,ASSQSGYEQY
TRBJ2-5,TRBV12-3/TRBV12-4,ASSFPSSGGDQETQY
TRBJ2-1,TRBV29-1,SVGSGVGNEQF
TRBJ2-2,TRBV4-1,ASSQTGTRNTGELF
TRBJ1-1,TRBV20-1,SAPRPITGNTEAF
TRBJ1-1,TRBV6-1,ASRRPGNTEAF